Listed below are T cell receptor beta chains from one sample, sequenced in a study of Ad26.COV2.S vaccination and SARS-CoV-2 variants. The protocol was immunoSEQ multiplex PCR, while the TCRdb copy is restricted to in-frame clones and leaves out a portion. Of some 640,000 clones in the sample, roughly 90% were seen once. Sample: peripheral blood, taken in a trial of Ad26.COV2.S vaccine versus placebo. Source of these receptors: a person between 18 and 60 years old who received the Ad26.COV2.S COVID-19 vaccine or a placebo. Each CDR3 is given with its conserved first and last residue.

TRBJ1-2 TRBV30 CAWSVRGRHGYTF
TRBJ2-1 TRBV5-4 CASSLSPSGRDEQFF
TRBJ1-3 TRBV3-1/TRBV3-2 CASSQGGSGNTIYF
TRBJ2-6 TRBV19 CASSTQGAGANVLTF
TRBJ2-7 TRBV10-3 CAIGTERSYEQYF
TRBJ2-1 TRBV4-2 CASSQVQDYNEQFF
TRBJ2-1 TRBV9 CASSVGQGANEQFF
TRBJ2-1 TRBV7-9 CASSFDGYYNEQFF
TRBJ2-3 TRBV18 CASSPPPSSGIDTQYF
TRBJ2-7 TRBV3-1/TRBV3-2 CASSQYSEQYF
TRBJ1-2 TRBV3-1/TRBV3-2 CASSQYGEHGYTF
TRBJ2-3 TRBV6-5 CASSYFGSTDTQYF
TRBJ1-4 TRBV12-3/TRBV12-4 CASSPRRGEKLFF
TRBJ2-3 TRBV19 CASSSWPDTQYF
TRBJ2-3 TRBV29-1 CSVEKGNPDTDTQYF
TRBJ1-4 TRBV5-1 CASSRPGLNEKLFF
TRBJ2-2 TRBV2 CASTPDGALNTGELFF
TRBJ1-1 TRBV7-2 CASSSRRNTEAFF
TRBJ2-7 TRBV13 CASSAAAGNSYEQYF
TRBJ2-1 TRBV6-4 CASSENSGRYNEQFF
TRBJ2-1 TRBV19 CASSSDRGYNEQFF
TRBJ1-6 TRBV21-1 CASSKATDRVHYNSPLHF
TRBJ2-7 TRBV6-1 CASSEEGTSGRWYEQYF
TRBJ1-1 TRBV27 CASSLSKTGVTEAFF
TRBJ1-2 TRBV19 CASSISPLDTSNGYTF
TRBJ2-7 TRBV30 CAWAPTSAGGPYEQYF
TRBJ2-5 TRBV4-2 CASSQEIGRNQETQYF
TRBJ2-5 TRBV5-1 CASSLAGGLGETQYF
TRBJ1-2 TRBV6-2/TRBV6-3 CASSRGTVKNYGYTF
TRBJ1-1 TRBV9 CASSSSGTGGTEAFF
TRBJ2-5 TRBV7-2 CASAGLAKETQYF
TRBJ1-5 TRBV12-3/TRBV12-4 CASSPHGTGPQHF
TRBJ1-2 TRBV19 CASSIGVGQLYGYTF
TRBJ2-1 TRBV11-1 CASSDTVSLGYNEQFF
TRBJ1-6 TRBV9 CASSVGSSSPLHF
TRBJ2-3 TRBV6-5 CASSYSRASTDTQYF
TRBJ1-1 TRBV18 CASSPGRVGDTEAFF
TRBJ2-4 TRBV5-4 CASSSQGAGNIQYF
TRBJ2-1 TRBV19 CASSTGLAGGYVEQFF
TRBJ2-1 TRBV7-9 CASSVGLGVFDEQFF
TRBJ2-5 TRBV5-7 CASSLEGAETQYF
TRBJ2-1 TRBV27 CASSLPSSYNEQFF
TRBJ1-6 TRBV18 CASSPPSRNNSPLHF
TRBJ2-7 TRBV14 CASSQKVGTYEQYF
TRBJ2-5 TRBV30 CAWSVNAGAETQYF
TRBJ1-4 TRBV18 CASSRSEGFDSFPATNEKLFF
TRBJ1-2 TRBV7-7 CASSPGQKDAGYTF
TRBJ1-1 TRBV6-4 CASSDSADTGRGIRF
TRBJ2-7 TRBV6-5 CASTQSRSAGEQYF
TRBJ2-1 TRBV20-1 CSASKGNEQFF
TRBJ2-2 TRBV2 CASSPGLAGGELFF
TRBJ1-4 TRBV5-1 CASSLVATGTSATNEKLFF
TRBJ2-6 TRBV27 CASSPLGSSGANVLTF
TRBJ2-3 TRBV29-1 CSAHSVGTDTQYF